This T cell receptor beta chain was captured in a study of blood T cell repertoires in COVID-19. Study details: Samples representing acute and convalescent COVID-19 were sourced from the United States, Italy and Spain. In each case, the material was cDNA or gDNA derived from T cells, B-cell-depleted T cells, or PBMCs.

CDR3 length: 21 residues. Germline V gene data show CDR1 as MDHEN and CDR2 as SYDVKM. V was pared by 4 bases and J by 2 bases, with 20 bases of the junction left unmatched. Authors' data handling: Amplification with reference gene primers provided the estimates of nucleated cell counts. Assay: immunoSEQ multiplex PCR; the TCRdb copy retains only in-frame clones and omits some. V and J calls and clone size follow that table, whereas D and trimming were derived from the DNA. The sample lists more than 200,000 clones, 65% to 85% occurring once. The rearrangement links TRBV28 to TRBJ2-1; 10 bases line up with TRBD2. The source material was peripheral blood. The sequence came from a woman older than 75 with acute or convalescent COVID-19. The CDR3 sequence is CASSSPTFSGGPAMPYNEQFF. The CDR3 DNA reads as TGTGCCAGCAGTTCGCCCACGTTTAGCGGGGGGCCCGCGATGCCCTACAATGAGCAGTTCTTC.